Below, one T cell receptor beta chain is given with its context. Its antigen is as yet unknown. All the patients suffered relapse after autologous stem cell transplantation, and brentuximab vedotin exposure differed. Profiled with immunoSEQ multiplex PCR; TCRdb holds only in-frame clones, not every one. This table holds about 40,000 clones, 80% to 90% found once. The CDR3 sequence is 16 residues long. In germline, CDR1 is LNHDA, CDR2 SQIVND (reference sequence). Trimming shortened V by 0 bases and J by 1 base, and 12 bases separated the two germline ends. This sample was included in a study of PD-1 blockade in classical Hodgkin lymphoma. Study as a whole: Patients were infused with nivolumab 3 mg/kg every 2 weeks. Broader study findings: Causes of the repertoire differences remain undefined, possibly disease activity or prior therapy. TCR diversity in CD4+, not CD8+, cells rose significantly by C4D1. Partial responders and progressors had significantly lower baseline TCR diversity.

This sequence joins TRBV19 and TRBJ2-5, with a weak D call TRBD1 (5 bases). This TCR was sampled from a human donor with classical Hodgkin lymphoma. The source material was peripheral blood mononuclear cells (PBMCs), sampled at baseline. CDR3 in amino acids: CASSIDVGEAQETQYF. The CDR3 nucleotides read TGTGCCAGTAGTATAGATGTAGGGGAAGCCCAAGAGACCCAGTACTTC. The full variable domain, with the rest looked up from reference TRBV19 and TRBJ2-5, is DGGITQSPKYLFRKEGQNVTLSCEQNLNHDAMYWYRQDPGQGLRLIYYSQIVNDFQKGDIAEGYSVSREKKESFPLTVTSAQKNPTAFYLCASSIDVGEAQETQYFGPGTRLLVL.